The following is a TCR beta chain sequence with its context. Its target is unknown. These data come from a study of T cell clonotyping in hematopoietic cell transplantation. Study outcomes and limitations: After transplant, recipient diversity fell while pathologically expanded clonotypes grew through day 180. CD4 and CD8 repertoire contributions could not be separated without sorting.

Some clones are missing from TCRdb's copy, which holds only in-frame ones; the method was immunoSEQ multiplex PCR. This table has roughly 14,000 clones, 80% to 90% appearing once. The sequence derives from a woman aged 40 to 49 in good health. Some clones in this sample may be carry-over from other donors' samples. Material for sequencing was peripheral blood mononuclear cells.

CDR3 protein: CASSLDRRRNTGELFF. CDR3 nucleotides: TGCGCCAGCAGCTTGGACAGGCGGCGGAACACCGGGGAGCTGTTTTTT. This chain joins TRBV5-1 and TRBJ2-2, with a possible D match to TRBD1 (5 bases). The CDR3 consists of 16 residues. With 0 bases removed from V and 1 base from J, the gap between germline ends came to 10 bases. Germline CDR1 and CDR2: SGHRS and YFSETQ.